This is a list of T cell receptor beta chains from one sample in a study of cytomegalovirus exposure and HLA in healthy donors. Generated by immunoSEQ multiplex PCR, the TCRdb table keeps only in-frame clones and is missing some. The sample includes 150,000 to 200,000 clones, about 9.4% of them seen just once. Sequenced material: PBMCs. These receptors were taken from a woman younger than 45 in good health and CMV-seropositive. The CDR3 runs from the conserved cysteine through the conserved F or W. D genes are given only for firm matches. Size is stated for part of the rows, as once, few or many counts, or as a class when the clone is expanded.

TRBJ1-1 - - TRBV4-2 TGTGCCAGCAGCCAAGGCAGGGAAGCTTTCTTT CASSQGREAFF
TRBJ1-1 few - TRBV27 TGTGCCAGCAAAAAATTTTCAGGGGCTCACACTGAAGCTTTCTTT CASKKFSGAHTEAFF
TRBJ2-7 - TRBD2 TRBV7-9 TGTGCCAGCAGCCCCCCTGGCGGGAGATCGTCTAAGGAGCAGTACTTC CASSPPGGRSSKEQYF
TRBJ2-2 - TRBD2 TRBV7-2 TGTGCCAGCAGCTTCGCCGGGACTAGCGGGAGCACCGGGGAGCTGTTTTTT CASSFAGTSGSTGELFF
TRBJ1-1 once - TRBV7-9 TGTGCCAGCAGCTCCCGAGGACTTTTGAACACTGAAGCTTTCTTT CASSSRGLLNTEAFF
TRBJ1-1 - - TRBV10-1 TGCGCCAGCAGTGAGACCTTCGAGGGCACTGAAGCTTTCTTT CASSETFEGTEAFF
TRBJ1-2 few - TRBV6-5 TGTGCCAGCAGTTACTCCAGGGGAAGCGATGGCTACACCTTC CASSYSRGSDGYTF
TRBJ1-6 - - TRBV10-2 TGCGCCAGCGATACGGGCTCCTATAATTCACCCCTCCACTTT CASDTGSYNSPLHF
TRBJ2-3 - TRBD1 TRBV5-1 TGCGCCAGCAGCGGCCAGGGGGCCACCACAGATACGCAGTATTTT CASSGQGATTDTQYF
TRBJ1-1 few TRBD1 TRBV11-2 TGTGCCAGCAGGAACCCAGGGGGTGGAACTGAAGCTTTCTTT CASRNPGGGTEAFF
TRBJ2-5 few - TRBV7-6 TGTGCCAGCAGCTTAGTTTGGCTAGCCCGGGGGGAGACCCAGTACTTC CASSLVWLARGETQYF
TRBJ1-2 - TRBD1 TRBV7-9 TGTGCCAGCAGCTCCACCGGGACAGCCTATGGCTACACCTTC CASSSTGTAYGYTF
TRBJ1-2 - - TRBV5-1 TGCGCCAGCAGCTTGGCGGGGGACTACACCTTC CASSLAGDYTF
TRBJ2-5 few TRBD1 TRBV18 TGTGCCAGCTCACCCCTAACAGGGGGCAAAGAGACCCAGTACTTC CASSPLTGGKETQYF
TRBJ2-7 few TRBD1 TRBV6-5 TGTGCCAGCAGTATGGTGGACAGGGAATTCAACGAGCAGTACTTC CASSMVDREFNEQYF
TRBJ2-3 - TRBD1 TRBV19 TGTGCCAGTAGTCACAGGGGGCTCACCACAGATACGCAGTATTTT CASSHRGLTTDTQYF
TRBJ1-1 few - TRBV5-1 TGCGCCAGCAGCTTGGCAGGGGAAGTGGGGAACACTGAAGCTTTCTTT CASSLAGEVGNTEAFF
TRBJ2-1 - TRBD1 TRBV27 TGTGCCAGCAGGGTGACAGGGGGCCTTTACAATGAGCAGTTCTTC CASRVTGGLYNEQFF
TRBJ2-1 - TRBD2 TRBV29-1 TGCAGCGTGCGACTAGCGGGAGTTACTGAGCAGTTCTTC CSVRLAGVTEQFF
TRBJ2-2 - - TRBV27 TGTGCCAGCAAAGACGGGTGGGAGCTGTTTTTT CASKDGWELFF
TRBJ2-1 few - TRBV18 TGTGCCAGCTCCCAGGGGGGCAGCTCCTACAATGAGCAGTTCTTC CASSQGGSSYNEQFF
TRBJ2-7 few TRBD1 TRBV29-1 TGCAGCGTTCGGGACAGCATTTCCTACGAGCAGTACTTC CSVRDSISYEQYF
TRBJ1-1 few TRBD1 TRBV28 TGTGCCAGCAGTTCGCCCGGGACAGCCAACACTGAAGCTTTCTTT CASSSPGTANTEAFF
TRBJ2-2 few - TRBV7-8 TGTGCCAGCAAGGAGCGCGGGGCCGGGGAGCTGTTTTTT CASKERGAGELFF
TRBJ2-2 few - TRBV13 TGTGCCAGCAGCTTAGGAGGAGGAACGAACACCGGGGAGCTGTTTTTT CASSLGGGTNTGELFF
TRBJ2-2 few - TRBV5-1 TGCGCCAGCAGCTTGGCCGGGGGAGCAGGCACCGGGGAGCTGTTTTTT CASSLAGGAGTGELFF
TRBJ2-5 - - TRBV7-9 TGTGCCAGCAGCTTAGGCCAGCGGGTGGCAGAGACCCAGTACTTC CASSLGQRVAETQYF
TRBJ2-1 once TRBD2 TRBV9 TGTGCCAGCAGCCCATCCGGGACTAAGGATGAGCAGTTCTTC CASSPSGTKDEQFF
TRBJ2-7 - - TRBV5-1 TGCGCCAGCAGCTTTCCTAGCGAGTCTGGGGTGTCCTACGAGCAGTACTTC CASSFPSESGVSYEQYF
TRBJ1-2 - TRBD1 TRBV5-1 TGCGCCAGCAGCCCTGACAGGGGAGGCTATGGCTACACCTTC CASSPDRGGYGYTF
TRBJ2-7 - - TRBV2 TGTGCCAGTCAACAGGGTCCCTACGAGCAGTACTTC CASQQGPYEQYF
TRBJ2-1 - TRBD2 TRBV7-2 TGTGCCAGCAGCTTAACGACTAGCGGGGTCTACAATGAGCAGTTCTTC CASSLTTSGVYNEQFF
TRBJ2-7 few - TRBV7-6 TGTGCCAGCAGCTTAGCGTCGGGCTCCAGGGTCGAGCAGTACTTC CASSLASGSRVEQYF
TRBJ1-2 few - TRBV4-1 TGCGCCAGCAGCCAAATGGGGCCCCTCTATGGCTACACCTTC CASSQMGPLYGYTF
TRBJ2-1 - TRBD2 TRBV6-4 TGTGCCAGCAGTGACTCGACTAGCGGGAGCAATGAGCAGTTCTTC CASSDSTSGSNEQFF
TRBJ2-2 - - TRBV5-6 TGTGCCAGCAGCTCCGGATTACCCCCAGGTGATGGCGGGGAGCTGTTTTTT CASSSGLPPGDGGELFF
TRBJ2-1 few TRBD2 TRBV5-1 TGCGCCAGCAGCTTGGGGCTTAAGCGGGAGGCCTCCTACAATGAGCAGTTCTTC CASSLGLKREASYNEQFF
TRBJ2-7 few - TRBV6-1 TGTGCCAGCTTTGGACACGAACCCTACGAGCAGTACTTC CASFGHEPYEQYF
TRBJ2-5 - TRBD1 TRBV6-5 TGTGCCAGCAGTCTCCAGGGGGCGTTCCAAGAGACCCAGTACTTC CASSLQGAFQETQYF
TRBJ2-3 - TRBD2 TRBV4-1 TGCGCCAGCAGCCAAGTCTGGACTAGCAACACAGATACGCAGTATTTT CASSQVWTSNTDTQYF
TRBJ1-1 - TRBD1 TRBV4-1 TGCGCCAGCAGCCAAGAAGGCAGGGGGAGCACTGAAGCTTTCTTT CASSQEGRGSTEAFF
TRBJ2-1 - - TRBV6-5 TGTGCCAGCAGTCGAGGCCCTACCTACAATGAGCAGTTCTTC CASSRGPTYNEQFF
TRBJ1-1 few TRBD1 TRBV2 TGTGCCAGCAGGGGACAGGGGGCTCGTAACACTGAAGCTTTCTTT CASRGQGARNTEAFF
TRBJ1-1 few - TRBV4-2 TGTGCCAGCAGCCAAGATTACGGCCCAGGGTGGACTGAAGCTTTCTTT CASSQDYGPGWTEAFF
TRBJ2-1 - TRBD2 TRBV5-1 TGCGCCAGCAGCCCATACCGGTTTGGCGGGAGGGTTGATGAGCAGTTCTTC CASSPYRFGGRVDEQFF
TRBJ2-7 - TRBD2 TRBV7-2 TGTGCCAGCAGCACGCCCAGCGGGAGCGGTTCCTACGAGCAGTACTTC CASSTPSGSGSYEQYF
TRBJ1-1 - - TRBV9 TGTGCCAGCAGCCCACCATTTCGGGGATCGAACACTGAAGCTTTCTTT CASSPPFRGSNTEAFF
TRBJ2-7 few TRBD2 TRBV29-1 TGCAGCGCGGGACTAGCGGGAGGCCTCTCATACGAGAAGTACTTC CSAGLAGGLSYEKYF
TRBJ1-1 - TRBD1 TRBV27 TGTGCCAGCAGTTTACATGACAGGGCTGAAGCTTTCTTT CASSLHDRAEAFF
TRBJ2-7 few TRBD2 TRBV4-1 TGCGCCAGCAGCCACCTCCTGACTAGCGGGGCCTACGAGCAGTACTTC CASSHLLTSGAYEQYF